Described below is a single T cell receptor beta chain sequence and its context. Its antigen has not been determined. Nothing much larger sits one base from this clone, and base qualities are not available. The library was prepared using the immunoSEQ multiplex PCR assay. A mixture of 60 forward primers for TCR Vbeta segments and 13 reverse primers for TCR Jbeta segments was used in the multiplex PCR. The CDR3 region of rearranged TCR beta genes was amplified from genomic DNA with a multiplex PCR assay. On the Illumina HiSeq System, the amplified TCR beta libraries were sequenced as 87-base-pair reads. Concerning the study's data processing: A later analysis counted approximately 74 million unique TCR beta chains across the 650 to 800 repertoires, and around 12 million of these chains were shared by at least two donors. Raw reads were error-corrected and collapsed into unique sequences with a nearest-neighbor algorithm that merged closely related sequences to remove PCR and sequencing errors. Alignment of CDR3 sequences to IMGT reference sequences was used to assign V, D and J gene segments. For a sequence to be retained, a match of at least six nucleotides to both a V gene segment and a J gene segment was required. A rearrangement counted as productive if the CDR3 had no stop codons and remained in frame with V and J, and every other rearrangement counted as non-productive. Following IMGT convention, CDR3 was defined as the stretch from the second conserved V-encoded cysteine up to the conserved J-encoded phenylalanine. Sequences without an unambiguous match to a single V gene segment were excluded from the earlier analysis of several hundred of the donors. An earlier analysis of several hundred of the donors classified V segments as functional when productive rearrangements were above 56.7% and as segregating when the standard deviation between donors was above 5%. A statistical classification framework was built for diagnosing cytomegalovirus status from the catalog of TCR beta chain sequences. In a later analysis, TCR nucleotide sequences were compared against IMGT/GENE-DB human TR gene sequences so that V and J genes could be assigned. In a later analysis, CDR3 sequences and most-parsimonious VDJ recombination scenarios were assigned using the TCRdist pipeline. In a later analysis, each TCR beta chain was defined by its CDR3 amino acid sequence together with its V-gene family, and reads lacking a unique V-gene family were excluded. As a way to deal with suspected cross-contamination and a sequencing artifact, a later analysis dropped over 550 nucleotide sequences that were highly shared and had low generation probability. In a later analysis, a clonal expansion index for each public chain was calculated from normalized within-repertoire ranks of inferred template counts. Generation probabilities in a later analysis came from a VDJ recombination model fitted to out-of-frame rearrangements, and those results were checked against IGoR. A later analysis scored TCR-TCR, TCR-HLA and TCR-CMV co-occurrence with hypergeometric tests, applying a repertoire-size bias correction to TCR pairs. In a later analysis, false discovery rates were estimated by permuting HLA or CMV assignments 20 times. In a later analysis, co-occurring TCRs were grouped using DBSCAN, and TCRdist sequence similarity was added for clustering within HLA-allele-positive subsets. Repertoires with fewer than 30,000 or more than 120,000 public chains, plus five repertoires with anomalous nucleotide sharing, were excluded from co-occurrence clustering. Imported from immuneACCESS, the table was reduced by TCRdb to in-frame sequences with V and J called. These copies leave out some clones; in studies compared against another copy, an unresolved V gene accounts for under half, and the cause of the remainder is not known. V and J calls and clone size are copied from that table; D and trimming were computed from the DNA. This sample has about 210,000 clones in its table, and 75% to 90% of those were observed once. Of the sample, about 1% is held by the ten largest clones.

The source of the sample is a study of cytomegalovirus exposure and HLA in healthy donors (dated by TCRdb to 2017 to 2019). Background for the entire study: An earlier analysis of approximately 640 of the donors reported approximately 270 Gb of sequence data and some 120 million unique TCR beta sequences from approximately 180 million T cells. Using immunosequencing, the study profiled T cell repertoires from about 650 subjects and related those repertoires to cytomegalovirus serostatus. In the later analysis, no new phenotypic data were used to find candidate immune exposures; instead, reliance was placed on TCR beta sequences and their occurrence across donors. A few DR-DQ haplotypes were treated as single units for association and clustering because of strong linkage in the cohort. The study combined high-throughput TCR immunosequencing, statistical association of individual TCRs with disease status, and machine learning to predict cytomegalovirus infection status. The study aimed to test whether cataloging public T cell receptors could reveal signatures of past pathogen exposure. Roughly 300 gigabases of sequencing data and 91 million or so unique TCR sequences made up an early release that covered several hundred HLA-typed donors. All discovery cohort repertoires had been generated using a single sequencing platform. To decide whether each TCR beta V gene segment behaved as functional or pseudogenic, an earlier analysis of some 600 of the donors relied on high-throughput TCR beta sequencing. Along with the roughly 670-subject first cohort, a separate validation cohort of roughly 110 different subjects was used. Typing coverage differed by locus: A, B, C, DRB1 and DQB1 were typed in about 629-630 donors, DQA1 in approximately 520, DPA1 in 600 to 610, and DPB1 in roughly 470. Across some 400 genotyped donors of the cohort, an average of about 240,000 unique TCR beta nucleotide sequences per donor were sequenced, and approximately 19% of those sequences were non-productive. Donor age, sex, ethnicity and CMV serostatus were compiled together with the repertoire data. Among the 398 genotyped donors, roughly 80% belonged to the genetic ancestry cluster associated with self-reported Caucasian donors. A later genetic analysis took genome-wide SNP genotypes for 398 of the 666 donors and used that subset as a discovery cohort. HLA typing covered class I and class II loci at four-digit resolution. To study patterns of TCR occurrence, a later analysis re-analyzed previously published TCR beta repertoires from around 700 donors and added high-resolution HLA genotyping. Results the study describes overall, beyond this receptor: According to a later analysis, TCR association rates differed among HLA loci, with DRB1 alleles showing the most associated TCRs and HLA-C alleles showing the fewest. According to the authors, the approach could potentially be generalized to other disease states and immunological phenotypes. Specific HLA alleles were associated with 15,000 to 20,000 TCR beta sequences at a false discovery rate of 0.05 in a later analysis. The earlier analysis of a few hundred of the donors excluded some 15 rarely observed V segments, including chromosome 9 orphons, because counts were too low. Because the 87-base-pair reads could not distinguish some IMGT-functional V segments, including TRBV6-2 and TRBV6-3, those segments were excluded. Linkage disequilibrium might explain the correlated functional status among segregating V segments, but an unknown experimental factor could not be excluded. In a later analysis, HLA-associated TCR beta chains showed more clonal expansion and lower generation probabilities than non-associated chains that were equally common. In a later genetic analysis, fewer N-insertions in productive TCRs were reported among donors in an Asian-associated ancestry cluster than the roughly 700-donor mean. Assigning TCR associations to individual alleles was difficult when HLA alleles, especially DR and DQ, strongly co-occurred. The classifier was reported to diagnose cytomegalovirus status with high specificity and sensitivity in both the original cohort and the validation cohort. HLA typing was unavailable for some donors at each locus, so association tests used only the typed subset. In a later genetic analysis, a missense DCLRE1C variant was associated with V-gene and J-gene trimming of TCR beta chains, and the association was replicated in an independent cohort. The cohort was sequenced for TCR beta chains only, and without alpha or paired-chain data the features that could be detected were limited. CMV serostatus was the only immune exposure information available for the cohort. The study listed 150 to 200 TCR beta chains as associated with cytomegalovirus. The presence/absence analyses assumed that sequencing depth was roughly uniform across donors, and that assumption may not be true. Broadly in line with IMGT annotations, most TCR beta V segments showed up in productive rearrangements about 90% or about 30% of the time in an earlier analysis of several hundred of the donors. In a later analysis, several top co-occurrence clusters were reported to appear linked to parvovirus B19, influenza, CMV and Epstein-Barr virus. Most TCR sequences were observed very rarely across donors, whereas some public TCRs were present in many individuals. A further reported finding was that TCR beta sequences accurately predicted the HLA-A and HLA-B alleles for most subjects in the first cohort. A later analysis found that most CMV-associated TCR beta chains appeared HLA-restricted, with HLA associations seemingly driven largely by CMV exposure. The sequencing pipeline was judged likely to have produced a cluster of highly shared sequence variants as a technical artifact. In vitro tests confirmed that a few of the cytomegalovirus-associated TCR beta chains recognize cytomegalovirus antigens.

V is cut back by 4 bases and J by 4 bases, with 5 bases in the junction unmatched. The CDR3 goes from the cysteine to the phenylalanine over 14 residues. Of all the DNA, just the CDR3 is kept, 42 bases in frame from base 1. CDR1 is given as SGHDN and CDR2 as FVKESK, both from the germline V gene. The cohort was made up of approximately 670 healthy bone marrow donors. All cohort members were sampled while nominally healthy, although unrecorded immune exposures were likely present. The donor was CMV seronegative and was included in the group of 352 seronegative cohort members. A peripheral blood sample was collected from each donor, and TCR beta sequencing was performed on peripheral blood mononuclear cells. The Qiagen DNeasy Blood Extraction Kit was used to extract genomic DNA from the blood cell samples.

The TCR was taken from a boy aged 2 to 10 in good health and CMV-seronegative. Material for sequencing was PBMCs. The V gene is TRBV14 and the J gene is TRBJ2-7; 9 central nucleotides agree with TRBD2. The DNA sequence follows: TGTGCCAGCAGCCGTAGCGGGAGTGGGTACGAGCAGTACTTC. Translated, this is CASSRSGSGYEQYF.